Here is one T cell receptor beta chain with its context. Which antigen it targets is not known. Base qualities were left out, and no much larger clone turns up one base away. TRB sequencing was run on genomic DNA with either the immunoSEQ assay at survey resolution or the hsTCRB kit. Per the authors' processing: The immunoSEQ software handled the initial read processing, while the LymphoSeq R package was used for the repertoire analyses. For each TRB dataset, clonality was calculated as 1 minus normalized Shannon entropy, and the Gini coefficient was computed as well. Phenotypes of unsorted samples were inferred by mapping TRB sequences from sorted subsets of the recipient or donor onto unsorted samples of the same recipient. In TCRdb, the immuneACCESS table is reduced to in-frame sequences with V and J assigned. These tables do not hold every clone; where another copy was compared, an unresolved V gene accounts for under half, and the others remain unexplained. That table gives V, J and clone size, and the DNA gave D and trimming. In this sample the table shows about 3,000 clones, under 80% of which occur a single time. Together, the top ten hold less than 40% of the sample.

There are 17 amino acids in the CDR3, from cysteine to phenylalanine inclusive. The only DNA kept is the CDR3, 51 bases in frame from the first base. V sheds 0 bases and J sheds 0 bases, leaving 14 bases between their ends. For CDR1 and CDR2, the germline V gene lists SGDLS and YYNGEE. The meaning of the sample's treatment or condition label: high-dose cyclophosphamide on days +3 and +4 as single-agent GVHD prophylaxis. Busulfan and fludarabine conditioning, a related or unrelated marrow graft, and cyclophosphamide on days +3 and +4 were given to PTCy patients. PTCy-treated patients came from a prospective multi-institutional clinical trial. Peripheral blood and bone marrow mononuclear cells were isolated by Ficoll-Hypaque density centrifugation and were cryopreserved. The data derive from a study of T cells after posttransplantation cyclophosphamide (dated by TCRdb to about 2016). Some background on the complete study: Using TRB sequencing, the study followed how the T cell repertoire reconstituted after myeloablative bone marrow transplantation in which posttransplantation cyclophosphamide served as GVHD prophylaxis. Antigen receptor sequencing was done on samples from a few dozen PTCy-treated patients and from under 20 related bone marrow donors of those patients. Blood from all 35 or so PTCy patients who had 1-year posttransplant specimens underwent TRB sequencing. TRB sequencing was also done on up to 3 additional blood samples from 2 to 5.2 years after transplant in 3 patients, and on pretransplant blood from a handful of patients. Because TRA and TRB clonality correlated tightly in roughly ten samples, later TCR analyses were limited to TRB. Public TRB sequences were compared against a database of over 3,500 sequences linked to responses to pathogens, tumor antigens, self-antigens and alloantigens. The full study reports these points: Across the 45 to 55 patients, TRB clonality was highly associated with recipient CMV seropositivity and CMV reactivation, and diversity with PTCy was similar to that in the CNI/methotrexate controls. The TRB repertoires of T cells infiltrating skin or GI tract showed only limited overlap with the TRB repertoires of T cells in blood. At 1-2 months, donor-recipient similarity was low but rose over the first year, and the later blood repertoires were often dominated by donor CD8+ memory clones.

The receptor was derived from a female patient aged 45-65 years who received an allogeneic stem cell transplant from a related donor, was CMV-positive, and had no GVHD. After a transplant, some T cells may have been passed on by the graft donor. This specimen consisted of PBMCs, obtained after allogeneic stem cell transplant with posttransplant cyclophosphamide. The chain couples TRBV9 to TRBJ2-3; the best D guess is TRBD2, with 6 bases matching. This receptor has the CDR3 CASSVELGLSSTDTQYF. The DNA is TGTGCCAGCAGCGTAGAACTGGGACTTTCTAGCACAGATACGCAGTATTTT.